The 11 T cell receptor beta chains given below trace back to one sample, sequenced in a study of T cells in women clearing cervical HPV infection. The table came from immunoSEQ multiplex PCR; TCRdb's copy has only in-frame clones and leaves some out. The sample holds some 43,000 clones. Sequenced: blood buffy coat. These receptor sequences come from a woman aged 18 to 75 with a cervical HPV16 infection that either progressed to CIN3+ or cleared (not recorded which).

As concerns this clone: The missing CDR3 end, 3 residues past where the read stops, is filled in from the germline J gene. The genes are TRBV7-9 and TRBJ1-2, with 7 bases identical to TRBD1. Per germline, CDR1 SEHNR and CDR2 FQNEAQ (reference sequence). This CDR3 is 13 amino acids long. CDR3 DNA (partial): TGTGCCAGCAGCTTGGGACAGCTTTACGAC. Its protein is CASSLGQLYD. The entire CDR3 protein reads CASSLGQLYDYTF. The complete variable domain, with remaining parts taken from reference TRBV7-9 and TRBJ1-2, reads DTGVSQNPRHKITKRGQNVTFRCDPISEHNRLYWYRQTLGQGPEFLTYFQNEAQLEKSRLLSDRFSAERPKGSFSTLEIQRTEQGDSAMYLCASSLGQLYDYTFGSGTRLTVV.

For this clone: The read terminates 3 residues before the CDR3 end, so the remaining end is supplied by the germline J gene. The V and J genes are TRBV7-3 and TRBJ2-3, with D possibly TRBD2 on 5 matching bases. The germline V gene encodes CDR1 SGHTA and CDR2 FQGTGA. This CDR3 comprises 12 residues. The sequenced part of the CDR3 DNA is TGTGCCAGCAGCCCTCCGAGGCGGGCG. This sequence encodes CASSPPRRA. The entire CDR3 sequence reads CASSPPRRAQYF. Complete variable domain (other parts from reference TRBV7-3 and TRBJ2-3): GAGVSQTPSNKVTEKGKYVELRCDPISGHTALYWYRQSLGQGPEFLIYFQGTGAADDSGLPNDRFFAVRPEGSVSTLKIQRTERGDSAVYLCASSPPRRAQYFGPGTRLTVL.

The sequenced CDR3 bases are TGCAGTGCTAAGGGGGGACAGGGACCTGGGTGGCAAGAGACC. Its protein product is CSAKGGQGPGWQET. The entire CDR3 protein reads CSAKGGQGPGWQETQYF. The chain recombines TRBV20-1 with TRBJ2-5; TRBD1 aligns across 9 bases. The CDR3 extends 3 residues past the end of the read, so its final part is completed from the germline J gene. CDR1 DFQATT and CDR2 SNEGSKA come from the germline V gene (reference sequence). The CDR3 sequence is 17 residues long. The ends lost 4 bases at V and 2 bases at J; junction bases unmatched: 14.

Worth noting for this clone: Read data end 3 residues before the CDR3 end; the end is taken from the germline J gene. V is TRBV11-2 and J is TRBJ2-7; possibly TRBD1 for D (6 bases). CDR1 and CDR2 (germline): SGHAT, FQNNGV. The ends were cut back, 1 base at V and 2 bases at J, with 9 bases in the middle. This CDR3 comprises 14 residues. The CDR3 sequence is CASSLVPGAYEQYF. The sequenced part of the CDR3 DNA is TGTGCCAGCAGCTTAGTTCCAGGGGCCTACGAG.

A word on this clone: The CDR3 is cut off 3 residues early in the read; its end comes from the germline J gene. The chain recombines TRBV19 with TRBJ2-7; D could derive from TRBD1 or TRBD2 (7 bases each). The CDR3 is made up of 16 amino acids. Germline V gives CDR1 LNHDA, CDR2 SQIVND (reference sequence). Trimming removed 5 bases at V and 2 bases at J, with 19 bases between. The CDR3 DNA, read in part, is TGTGCCAGTAGTCCCAACAGCGGGACAGTCACCTACGAG. It specifies CASSPNSGTVTYE. From start to end, the CDR3 is CASSPNSGTVTYEQYF.

On this clone: The read falls 3 residues short of the CDR3 end, and the missing part is taken from the germline J gene. V usage is TRBV5-6 and J usage is TRBJ2-3; 7 nucleotides align to TRBD2. This CDR3 comprises 15 residues. Germline CDR1 is SGHDT and CDR2 is YYEEEE. CDR3: CASSLSGRGPETQYF. Incomplete CDR3 DNA: TGTGCCAGCAGCTTGTCAGGGAGGGGTCCCGAGACG.

A word on this clone: The observed sequence ends 3 residues before the CDR3 terminus, with the missing tail filled in from the germline J gene. The chain couples TRBV23-1 to TRBJ2-1, with 9 bases identical to TRBD1. TRBV23-1 is designated an ORF whose function remains uncertain. The CDR3 contains 13 residues. With 6 bases clipped from V and 7 bases from J, the junction kept 4 bases outside the gene matches. CDR3 DNA (partial): TGCGCCAGCAGGGGACAGGGTGTGAATGAG. Its protein is CASRGQGVNE. The entire CDR3 reads CASRGQGVNEQFF.

Turning to this clone: The read terminates 3 residues ahead of where the CDR3 ends, so the germline J gene completes it. The V and J genes are TRBV29-1 and TRBJ2-3, with 8 bases fitting TRBD1. Germline CDR1 reads SQVTM; CDR2 reads ANQGSEA. This CDR3 is 13 amino acids long. CDR3 loop: CSVEDRVGQPQYF. Incomplete CDR3 DNA: TGCAGCGTTGAGGACAGGGTGGGCCAGCCG.

Notes on this clone: The CDR3 goes on 3 residues after the read ends, and that part is filled in from the germline J gene. The V call is TRBV6-1, the J call TRBJ2-1; D is unresolved. The germline CDR1 and CDR2 sequences are MNHNS and SASEGT. This CDR3 has 12 amino acids. The V end was cut by 0 bases, the J end by 6 bases, with 3 bases between. Incomplete CDR3 DNA: TGTGCCAGCAGTGAAGCCGGCAATGAG. It specifies CASSEAGNE. The CDR3 reads in full as CASSEAGNEQFF.

In the case of this clone: The read comes to an end 3 residues before the CDR3 does, leaving the germline J gene to fill in the end. The J gene is TRBJ1-4, the V gene TRBV2; 9 bases line up with TRBD1. V lost 8 bases to trimming and J lost 5 bases; unmatched junction nucleotides: 3. The V gene's germline CDR1 is SNHLY and CDR2 FYNNEI. The CDR3 has 13 amino acids. Partial CDR3 DNA: TGTGCCAGCCGGGGACAGGGAAATGAAAAA. Residues: CASRGQGNEK. From start to end, the CDR3 is CASRGQGNEKLFF. Variable domain in full (rest from reference TRBV2 and TRBJ1-4): EPEVTQTPSHQVTQMGQEVILRCVPISNHLYFYWYRQILGQKVEFLVSFYNNEISEKSEIFDDQFSVERPDGSNFTLKIRSTKLEDSAMYFCASRGQGNEKLFFGSGTQLSVL.

Worth noting for this clone: The observed sequence ends 3 residues before the CDR3 terminus, with the missing tail filled in from the germline J gene. V usage is TRBV18 and J usage is TRBJ1-1; 9 bases are a match to TRBD1. CDR1 is KGHSH and CDR2 is LQKENI in the germline V gene. This CDR3 comprises 12 residues. The CDR3 protein is CASSPTGGEAFF. The covered CDR3 bases are TGTGCCAGCTCACCAACAGGGGGCGAA.